The clone carrying this T cell receptor beta chain has at least ten counts. Its cognate antigen is unknown. Arm-PCR of CDR3 regions and iRepertoire HTBI primers were the basis on which TCR beta libraries were built. TCRdb reanalysed the multiplex PCR reads using MiXCR and keeps one entry per CDR3 protein. The data contain roughly 430,000 distinct CDR3 sequences, about 15% of them singletons. Germline CDR1 reads MNHEY; CDR2 reads SVGEGT. Trimming removed 4 bases from V and 1 base from J, with 6 bases in between. There are 13 residues in the CDR3. The sample comes from a study of regulatory T cells in long-lasting Graves disease. Study-wide points: Among persistent patients, a larger number of public clonotypes were shared (approximately 2,900) than among newly diagnosed patients (more than 850).

Sample time point: newly diagnosed GD, antithyroid drugs for less than 3 months. Making the TCR library involved RNA that had been extracted from PBMCs. The same data also contributed to another study, on T cells in Graves' hyperthyroidism and ophthalmopathy.

The material was peripheral blood mononuclear cells (PBMCs), obtained at new diagnosis, from a patient treated with antithyroid drugs. The TCR originated in a young woman with Graves disease. This chain uses TRBV6-2 or TRBV6-3 with TRBJ2-3; D could derive from TRBD1 or TRBD2 (5 bases each). The CDR3 coding sequence is TGTGCCAGCAGTTCGGGACGCACAGATACGCAGTATTTT. It specifies CASSSGRTDTQYF.